The 14 T cell receptor beta chains presented below share a single source sample, sequenced in a study of neurological immune-mediated disorders. MiXCR, run by TCRdb on the 5' RACE reads, gives a single entry per CDR3 protein. This sample yields around 130,000 distinct CDR3 sequences, of which about 3.4% are seen a single time; roughly 1.3% belongs to the top ten. The sequenced sample consisted of PBMCs. The receptors stem from a woman under 40 with multiple sclerosis.

This clonotype was seen at least ten times. CDR3 DNA: TGCGCCAGCAGCTTGGCCGGGTATGGCTACACCTTC. Amino acids: CASSLAGYGYTF. The chain recombines TRBV5-1 with TRBJ1-2; D ambiguous. The CDR3 length is 12 residues. Between the trimmed V and J ends, which lost 0 bases and 5 bases, there was a span of 5 bases. Germline V gene sequence: CDR1 SGHRS, CDR2 YFSETQ.

In its sample, this clonotype was seen many times. The rearrangement uses TRBV3-1 and TRBJ2-7; 8 bases agree with TRBD2. CDR3 length equals 13 residues. CDR1 LGHDT and CDR2 YNNKEL come from the germline V gene (reference sequence). J gave up 7 bases and V 8 bases, and 10 bases lay outside the gene matches. Here the CDR3 DNA reads TGTGCCAGCCAAGGGGGACTAGAGGAAGAGCAGTACTTC. This codes for CASQGGLEEEQYF.

This clonotype was recorded at least ten times. The chain couples TRBV5-1 to TRBJ2-4, with D unclear. CDR3 size: 15 residues. CDR1 and CDR2 from the germline V gene are SGHRS and YFSETQ. Deletions cut 0 bases from V and 1 base from J, with 8 bases between. The chain's CDR3 is CASSLGQVAKNIQYF. CDR3 nucleotide sequence: TGCGCCAGCAGCTTGGGGCAGGTGGCCAAAAACATTCAGTACTTC.

This clonotype was observed many times. The V and J genes are TRBV5-1 and TRBJ2-5; the D is unclear. The CDR3 contains 13 residues. The germline gives CDR1 SGHRS, CDR2 YFSETQ. V was clipped by 0 bases and J by 5 bases, with 8 bases between them. CDR3 sequence reads: CASSLGGVETQYF. The CDR3 nucleotides read TGCGCCAGCAGCTTGGGGGGTGTGGAGACCCAGTACTTC. Combining the CDR3 with reference TRBV5-1 and TRBJ2-5 gives the whole variable domain KAGVTQTPRYLIKTRGQQVTLSCSPISGHRSVSWYQQTPGQGLQFLFEYFSETQRNKGNFPGRFSGRQFSNSRSEMNVSTLELGDSALYLCASSLGGVETQYFGPGTRLLVL.

This clonotype was recorded at least ten times. The V gene is TRBV20-1, the J gene TRBJ2-2; no clear D. Trimming cost V 7 bases and J 7 bases, with 13 bases left between them. Germline CDR1 and CDR2: DFQATT and SNEGSKA (reference sequence). CDR3 length equals 12 residues. This chain's CDR3 is CSVLANNGELFF. The DNA for the CDR3 is TGCAGTGTCCTGGCTAATAACGGGGAGCTGTTTTTT.

This clonotype came up many times. This chain connects TRBV15 to TRBJ2-7, with D unresolved. CDR1 is LNHNV, CDR2 YYDKDF, per germline (reference sequence). The V gene lost 4 bases and the J gene lost 3 bases, with 4 bases spanning the gap. The CDR3 totals 11 residues. DNA for the CDR3: TGTGCCACCAGCAAATACTACGAGCAGTACTTC. Amino acids: CATSKYYEQYF.

This clonotype has a count of ten or more. The V gene is TRBV29-1, the J gene TRBJ2-5, with D unresolved. The V end lost 6 bases, the J end lost 1 base, and 9 bases lay between the germline ends. This CDR3 region has 12 residues. Germline lookup yields CDR1 SQVTM and CDR2 ANQGSEA. The chain's CDR3 is CSVRTGQETQYF. Here the CDR3 DNA reads TGCAGCGTCAGGACGGGCCAAGAGACCCAGTACTTC.

This clonotype was seen ten or more times. The chain is built from TRBV10-3 and TRBJ2-1; 7 nucleotides line up with TRBD2. CDR1 ENHRY and CDR2 SYGVKD come from the germline V gene. The CDR3 is 17 residues long. After removal of 6 bases from V and 3 bases from J, the junction contained 14 bases not matched to a gene. CDR3 amino acids: CAIRADMGEGHYNEQFF. In DNA, the CDR3 is TGTGCCATCAGGGCAGATATGGGGGAGGGCCACTACAATGAGCAGTTCTTC.

This clonotype was seen repeatedly, ten times or more. V gene TRBV5-1 combines with J gene TRBJ1-5; 11 bases map to TRBD1. Germline V gene sequence: CDR1 SGHRS, CDR2 YFSETQ. Trimming at V came to 4 bases and at J to 5 bases, leaving 5 bases not matched to a gene. This CDR3 contains 15 residues. CDR3 nucleotide sequence: TGCGCCAGCAGCGCGGACAGGGGGCCTTATCAGCCCCAGCATTTT. It codes for CASSADRGPYQPQHF.

This clonotype was counted at least ten times. The gene calls are TRBV7-2 and TRBJ1-2; TRBD1 aligns across 7 bases. The V gene's germline CDR1 is SGHTA and CDR2 FQGNSA. Trimming cost V 1 base and J 7 bases; bases outside gene matches: 6. The CDR3 covers 14 residues. CDR3 region: CASSLEGGASGYTF. The CDR3 region has the DNA TGTGCCAGCAGCTTAGAAGGGGGCGCGTCTGGCTACACCTTC.

This clonotype was recorded many times. The chain recombines TRBV6-1 with TRBJ1-1; no definite D call. This CDR3 comprises 13 residues. In germline, CDR1 is MNHNS, CDR2 SASEGT. Trimming took off 6 bases at V and 0 bases at J, with 8 bases between the two ends. Here the CDR3 reads CASRVSMNTEAFF. The CDR3 nucleotides read TGTGCCAGCAGGGTATCCATGAACACTGAAGCTTTCTTT.

This clonotype was seen many times. The genes are TRBV10-3 and TRBJ2-7; tentatively, D is TRBD1 (6 bases). The CDR3 covers 14 residues. CDR1 ENHRY and CDR2 SYGVKD come from the germline V gene. Between the trimmed V and J ends, which lost 6 bases and 0 bases, there was a span of 12 bases. CDR3 in DNA: TGTGCCATCAGCGCCACAGGGAGCTCCTACGAGCAGTACTTC. It yields the protein CAISATGSSYEQYF.

In this sample, this clonotype turned up many times. The rearrangement joins TRBV5-1 to TRBJ2-7, with D possibly matching TRBD1 (6 bases). The CDR3 consists of 14 residues. The germline V and J ends were trimmed by 2 bases and 5 bases, with 14 bases remaining between them. Germline CDR1 SGHRS, CDR2 YFSETQ. CDR3 residues: CASSFEGPGDEQYF. Here the CDR3 DNA reads TGCGCCAGCAGCTTTGAGGGGCCAGGGGACGAGCAGTACTTC.

Details on this clonotype: A read error is possible here, since a much larger clone lies one base away. The V gene is TRBV29-1, the J gene TRBJ2-5; possible D gene TRBD1, 6 bases. The CDR3 is 13 residues long. Germline V gene data show CDR1 as SQVTM and CDR2 as ANQGSEA. DNA of the CDR3: TGCAGCGTTGTAAGGGGGAGTTCGGAGAACCAGTACTTC. This translates into CSVVRGSSENQYF.